Listed here are 7 T cell receptor beta chains from one sample, sequenced in a study of cytomegalovirus exposure and HLA in healthy donors. The table came from immunoSEQ multiplex PCR; TCRdb's copy has only in-frame clones and leaves some out. The sample yields 150,000 to 200,000 clones, about 90% seen once. Sequenced: PBMCs. Every receptor here comes from a woman in her 30s in good health and CMV-seronegative.

The chain carries TRBV6-5 and TRBJ2-5; D gene uncertain. CDR1 MNHEY and CDR2 SVGAGI come from the germline V gene. The V and J ends lost 4 bases and 5 bases respectively, with 20 bases between them. This CDR3 has 16 amino acids. CDR3 region: CASSFDLGRNRETQYF. The CDR3 DNA is TGTGCCAGCAGTTTCGACCTAGGAAGGAACCGGGAGACCCAGTACTTC.

The chain carries TRBV6-1 and TRBJ2-3, with D unresolved. Trimming took off 7 bases at V and 0 bases at J, with 11 bases between the two ends. This CDR3 spans 14 amino acids. The germline CDR1 and CDR2 sequences are MNHNS and SASEGT. The CDR3 region has the DNA TGTGCCAGCACCCCCAGCACTAGCACAGATACGCAGTATTTT. Translation gives CASTPSTSTDTQYF.

This chain joins TRBV28 and TRBJ1-1; tentatively, D is TRBD1 (6 bases). V lost 8 bases to trimming and J lost 5 bases, with 15 bases between them. The CDR3 sequence is 13 residues long. Germline V gene lookup returns CDR1 MDHEN and CDR2 SYDVKM. CDR3 region: CASSFKGETEAFF. The CDR3 nucleotides are TGTGCCAGCTCCTTTAAGGGGGAGACTGAAGCTTTCTTT.

The genes are TRBV15 and TRBJ1-5, with D uncertain. Trimming pared 0 bases from V and 7 bases from J, leaving 7 bases between. This CDR3 is 13 amino acids long. Germline lookup yields CDR1 LNHNV and CDR2 YYDKDF (reference sequence). CDR3 sequence: CATSRDTYQPQHF. CDR3 DNA sequence: TGTGCCACCAGCAGAGATACTTACCAGCCCCAGCATTTT.

The V call is TRBV9, the J call TRBJ2-6; 11 bases line up with TRBD2. The CDR3 extends over 19 amino acids. Losses at the gene ends were 3 bases for V and 0 bases for J; bases not matched to a gene: 8. Per germline, CDR1 SGDLS and CDR2 YYNGEE. The CDR3 nucleotides read TGTGCCAGCAGCGGTGGTAGTCTAGCGGGAGGCTCTGGGGCCAACGTCCTGACTTTC. The encoded protein is CASSGGSLAGGSGANVLTF.

The chain employs TRBV9 and TRBJ2-1; TRBD1 or TRBD2 may be the D gene (5 bases each). The CDR3 runs 16 residues. V was cut by 0 bases and J by 2 bases, with 12 bases left in between. Germline assignment: CDR1 SGDLS and CDR2 YYNGEE. For the CDR3, the DNA is TGTGCCAGCAGCGTAGGTGGGACGGTTACCTACAATGAGCAGTTCTTC. Protein sequence: CASSVGGTVTYNEQFF. Using reference TRBV9 and TRBJ2-1 for the parts outside the CDR3, the full variable domain is DSGVTQTPKHLITATGQRVTLRCSPRSGDLSVYWYQQSLDQGLQFLIQYYNGEERAKGNILERFSAQQFPDLHSELNLSSLELGDSALYFCASSVGGTVTYNEQFFGPGTRLTVL.

The V and J genes are TRBV7-9 and TRBJ1-1; D possibly corresponds to TRBD1 (6 bases). Germline loops: CDR1 SEHNR, CDR2 FQNEAQ (reference sequence). Trimming pared 5 bases from V and 0 bases from J, leaving 16 bases between. This CDR3 comprises 16 residues. The CDR3 DNA follows: TGTGCCAGCAGCAACTCAAAGGGGACATTGAACACTGAAGCTTTCTTT. It yields the protein CASSNSKGTLNTEAFF.